This TCR beta chain was captured by sequencing in a study of blood T cell repertoires in COVID-19. For the study at large: The United States, Italy and Spain supplied acute and convalescent COVID-19 samples. PBMCs, B-cell-depleted T cells, or T cells provided the cDNA or gDNA that made up the material.

The authors' processing: Amplification of reference gene primers was used by the study to estimate nucleated cell counts. Profiled with immunoSEQ multiplex PCR; TCRdb holds only in-frame clones, not every one. The V and J calls and the clone size are those of that table, but D and trimming were determined from the DNA. The sample lists approximately 70,000 clones, around 80% occurring once. The germline V gene encodes CDR1 MDHEN and CDR2 SYDVKM. Trimming took 4 bases from V and 5 from J, leaving 14 bases between them. This CDR3 spans 15 amino acids. This clone was picked up one time. The sample comprised peripheral blood. The origin of this receptor is an older man who had recovered from COVID-19. The chain couples TRBV28 to TRBJ1-4; TRBD1 is a possible D gene (5 bases). The CDR3 bases are TGTGCCAGCAGTTCCGGACAAGCAAAAAATGAAAAACTGTTTTTT. It encodes CASSSGQAKNEKLFF.